The subject of this entry is one T cell receptor (beta chain). Data came from immunoSEQ multiplex PCR; TCRdb stores just in-frame clones and leaves some out. The repertoire holds about 480,000 clones, with around 90% as singletons. Treatment denoted: 15 to 20 received Ad26.COV2.S at low or high dose, single or two shots; 5 received placebo; per-sample allocation not given. Vaccine and placebo recipients were sampled on day 63 after the first injection. The data were obtained in a study of Ad26.COV2.S vaccination and SARS-CoV-2 variants. The germline gives CDR1 LNHDA, CDR2 SQIVND (reference sequence). The germline V and J ends were trimmed by 3 bases and 3 bases, with 12 bases remaining between them. The CDR3 has 14 residues.

The sequences come from peripheral blood, collected in a trial of Ad26.COV2.S vaccine versus placebo. This receptor was obtained from a person between 18 and 65 years old who received the Ad26.COV2.S COVID-19 vaccine or a placebo. This rearrangement joins TRBV19 to TRBJ2-7; a possible D gene is TRBD1 (6 bases). The CDR3 region is CASSIGRGNYEQYF. The CDR3 DNA is TGTGCCAGTAGTATCGGCAGGGGAAACTACGAGCAGTACTTC.